The source of this TCR beta chain is a study of blood T cell repertoires in COVID-19. Study-wide background: The United States, Italy and Spain were the sources of the acute and convalescent COVID-19 samples.

Authors' processing steps: Estimated nucleated cell counts came from reference gene primer amplification. The assay was immunoSEQ multiplex PCR, and TCRdb's table has in-frame clones only and misses some. For V, J and clone size, that table is used; D and trimming come from the DNA. The top ten hold about 7.3% of the sample, which has some 350,000 clones, roughly 90% seen once. Unmatched junction bases numbered 0, after V lost 3 bases and J lost 4 bases. This CDR3 contains 12 residues. During active infection, Seattle patients enrolled and were then monitored through disease. The rearrangement links TRBV12-3 or TRBV12-4 to TRBJ2-7, with 7 nucleotides matching TRBD1. This receptor was obtained from a woman aged 70-85 years with COVID-19, enrolled during active disease. Sequenced material: peripheral blood. CDR3 bases: TGTGCCAGCAGTTTGGGACAGTACGAGCAGTACTTC. It encodes CASSLGQYEQYF.